Given below is one T cell receptor beta chain in context. Its matching antigen is unknown. This sample is drawn from a study of PD-1 blockade in classical Hodgkin lymphoma. The wider study: Nivolumab was administered to patients intravenously at 3 mg/kg every 2 weeks.

Repertoires were generated with immunoSEQ multiplex PCR, while TCRdb's copy carries only in-frame clones and drops some. The repertoire holds some 150,000 clones, with less than 80% as singletons. General study points: With CD4+ cells, TCR diversity rose significantly by C4D1, but not with CD8+ cells. Complete responders matched newly diagnosed patients in baseline diversity.

There was relapse after autologous stem cell transplantation in every patient, and there was variation in brentuximab vedotin exposure. The sequence came from a human donor with classical Hodgkin lymphoma. Specimen: peripheral blood mononuclear cells (PBMCs), collected before the second cycle of nivolumab.

CDR3 protein: CASSYGGVQPQHF. The CDR3 region has the DNA TGTGCCAGCAGTTACGGAGGGGTTCAGCCCCAGCATTTT. The chain links TRBV6-5 to TRBJ1-5, with a tentative D call TRBD1 (5 bases). This CDR3 spans 13 amino acids. The V end was cut by 2 bases, the J end by 6 bases, with 8 bases between. Germline V lookup: CDR1 MNHEY, CDR2 SVGAGI.